The clone carrying this T cell receptor beta chain was observed a few times. Its antigen is still unknown. Germline V lookup: CDR1 MRHNA, CDR2 SNTAGT. With 6 bases removed from V and 2 bases from J, the gap between germline ends came to 13 bases. This CDR3 contains 14 residues. The entry originates in a study of shared clonotypes between healthy human individuals. Whole-study findings and limits: Among the subsets, naive ones generally showed larger estimated richness than memory ones.

Libraries were prepared by immunoSEQ multiplex PCR; TCRdb keeps only in-frame clonotypes and omits some of them. The data hold over 950,000 clones, with roughly 77% observed a single time. This sequence joins TRBV6-4 and TRBJ1-1, with D maybe TRBD1 (6 bases). The specimen sequenced was memory CD4+ T cells from PBMCs. Subset in this sample: CD45RA-negative fraction. The receptor comes from a man aged 18 to 35 in good health. Some clones in this sample may be carry-over from other donors' samples. The CDR3 loop reads CASSADRTNTEAFF. The CDR3 region has the DNA TGTGCCAGCAGCGCAGACAGGACTAACACTGAAGCTTTCTTT.